The present T cell receptor (beta chain) was sequenced within a study of T cell clones after liver transplantation. Study-level background: HCV positivity affected three of eight recipients; the rest lacked autoimmune or viral indications. Findings and caveats of the study: Graft donor-reactive T cells possibly entered the graft instead of undergoing deletion.

Germline V gene lookup returns CDR1 SGHTA and CDR2 FQGNSA. This CDR3 spans 15 amino acids. V dropped 5 bases and J dropped 8; count of bases not matched to a gene: 10. Only in-frame clones appear in the TCRdb table, and some are missing; sequencing was by immunoSEQ multiplex PCR. The sample holds nearly 55,000 clones, less than 85% seen once. Notes on this clone: Antigen specificity is unknown.

The chain is built from TRBV7-2 and TRBJ1-2; 11 bases map to TRBD1. This receptor was taken from a human donor who received a liver transplant. Sample: CD4+ T cells from blood, taken before liver transplant. The CDR3 here is CASSPDRGLTFGYTF. The CDR3, as DNA: TGTGCCAGCAGCCCGGACAGGGGGCTTACCTTCGGCTACACCTTC.